This TCR beta chain was observed in a study of blood T cell repertoires in COVID-19. This CDR3 is built from 14 residues. In the study's own analysis: From reference gene primer amplification, estimates of nucleated cell counts were derived. Clones were read by immunoSEQ multiplex PCR, and TCRdb kept only the in-frame ones, dropping some. From that table come the V and J calls and clone size; the DNA was used to work out D and trimming. The sample shows roughly 200,000 clones, roughly 89% of them seen only once. This TCR was recovered from a man aged 50 to 59 with acute or convalescent COVID-19. Sequenced: peripheral blood. The chain links TRBV12-1 to TRBJ1-1. TRBV12-1 is termed a pseudogene. This CDR3 reads CASSSTWRNTEAFF. CDR3 sequence (DNA): TGTGCCAGCAGCAGTACTTGGAGGAACACTGAAGCTTTCTTT.